This T cell receptor beta chain was observed in a study of cytomegalovirus exposure and HLA in healthy donors. The PCR contained 60 Vbeta and 13 Jbeta primers. Using immunoSEQ multiplex PCR, the repertoire was profiled, and TCRdb retains in-frame clones only, with some absent. The table records some 170,000 clones, 72% of them present only once. To note about this clone: Its antigen remains unidentified.

Overall study findings and caveats: There was a cluster of highly shared sequence variants that was likely a sequencing artifact. Clonal expansion was found to be greater in HLA-associated TCR beta chains than in equally common others in a later analysis.

Germline V gene data show CDR1 as SQVTM and CDR2 as ANQGSEA. Losses at the gene ends were 1 base for V and 2 bases for J; bases not matched to a gene: 4. This CDR3 contains 15 residues. The chain combines TRBV29-1 with TRBJ2-1; 8 positions match TRBD1. The sequence came from a human donor in good health. Material: PBMCs. The CDR3 loop is CSVEGTGGAYNEQFF. DNA of the CDR3: TGCAGCGTTGAAGGAACAGGGGGAGCCTACAATGAGCAGTTCTTC.